This T cell receptor (beta chain) comes out of a study of Ad26.COV2.S vaccination and SARS-CoV-2 variants. There are a few counts of this clone. CDR1 SNHLY and CDR2 FYNNEI come from the germline V gene. The ends were cut back, 4 bases at V and 1 base at J, with 5 bases in the middle. The CDR3 spans 13 residues. Treatment indicated: roughly 18 received Ad26.COV2.S at low or high dose, single or two shots; about 5 received placebo; per-sample allocation not given. All samples were drawn on day 63, counting from the first vaccine or placebo injection. The individual, an adult aged 18-55 years, was a donor in Boston. Measured with immunoSEQ multiplex PCR; TCRdb has only the in-frame clones, and not every one. The sample consists of fewer than 500,000 clones, about 91% of them appearing once.

The chain combines TRBV2 with TRBJ2-1; unclear D gene. This specimen consisted of peripheral blood, obtained in a trial of Ad26.COV2.S vaccine versus placebo. The sequence was obtained from a person aged 18 to 65 who received the Ad26.COV2.S COVID-19 vaccine or a placebo. Here the CDR3 reads CASSVDSYNEQFF. CDR3 in DNA: TGTGCCAGCAGTGTGGATTCCTACAATGAGCAGTTCTTC.